A selection of T cell receptor beta chains follows, all from one sample in a study of molecular identifiers for immune sequencing clone quantification. TCRdb passed the PCR reads through MiXCR, listing each CDR3 protein once. The sample lists approximately 320,000 distinct CDR3 sequences; 24% were seen once. Sequences were obtained from naive CD8+ T cells from blood, with Jurkat cell RNA spiked in. The receptors were gathered from a human donor in good health. Some libraries in this study had Jurkat cell RNA spiked in. Both conserved end residues are part of each CDR3. Each record gives: V gene, clone size, D gene, J gene, CDR3 protein, CDR3 DNA. A D gene is named only where the DNA matches it firmly. Expanded clones get a size class; other rows say once, few or many, or leave the size out.

V gene: TRBV2
clone size: many
D gene: NA
J gene: TRBJ1-5
CDR3 protein: CASSEELGGALDQPQHF
CDR3 DNA: TGTGCCAGCAGTGAAGAGTTGGGGGGTGCCCTCGATCAGCCCCAGCATTTT

V gene: TRBV27
clone size: NA
D gene: NA
J gene: TRBJ2-6
CDR3 protein: CASSFGGADVLTF
CDR3 DNA: TGTGCCAGCAGTTTCGGAGGGGCCGACGTCCTGACTTTC

V gene: TRBV4-1
clone size: NA
D gene: NA
J gene: TRBJ1-2
CDR3 protein: CASSQERQGKSYGYTF
CDR3 DNA: TGCGCCAGCAGCCAAGAACGGCAGGGGAAGAGCTATGGCTACACCTTC

V gene: TRBV12-3/TRBV12-4
clone size: NA
D gene: TRBD1
J gene: TRBJ2-7
CDR3 protein: CASSQGQADYEQYF
CDR3 DNA: TGTGCCAGCAGTCAGGGACAGGCCGACTACGAGCAGTACTTC

V gene: TRBV12-3/TRBV12-4
clone size: few
D gene: NA
J gene: TRBJ1-3
CDR3 protein: CASSSDSMSSGNTIYF
CDR3 DNA: TGTGCCAGCAGCTCTGATTCCATGAGCTCTGGAAACACCATATATTTT

V gene: TRBV12-3/TRBV12-4
clone size: NA
D gene: NA
J gene: TRBJ1-1
CDR3 protein: CASSLLYSVNTEAFF
CDR3 DNA: TGTGCCAGCAGTTTATTGTACAGCGTGAACACTGAAGCTTTCTTT

V gene: TRBV11-2
clone size: NA
D gene: TRBD1
J gene: TRBJ1-1
CDR3 protein: CASSLEGTGDTEAIF
CDR3 DNA: TGTGCCAGCAGCTTAGAAGGGACAGGGGACACTGAAGCAATCTTT

V gene: TRBV20-1
clone size: many
D gene: TRBD2
J gene: TRBJ2-6
CDR3 protein: CSARDMAGGYSGANVLTF
CDR3 DNA: TGCAGTGCTAGAGATATGGCGGGGGGTTACTCTGGGGCCAACGTCCTGACTTTC

V gene: TRBV20-1
clone size: NA
D gene: TRBD2
J gene: TRBJ2-7
CDR3 protein: CSARSGRSYEQYF
CDR3 DNA: TGCAGTGCTAGAAGCGGGAGGAGCTACGAGCAGTACTTC

V gene: TRBV29-1
clone size: NA
D gene: NA
J gene: TRBJ1-4
CDR3 protein: CSVEGQGEEKLFF
CDR3 DNA: TGCAGCGTTGAGGGGCAGGGAGAAGAAAAACTGTTTTTT

V gene: TRBV20-1
clone size: few
D gene: TRBD1
J gene: TRBJ1-2
CDR3 protein: CSAREGVGTGSYGYTF
CDR3 DNA: TGCAGTGCTAGAGAGGGGGTTGGGACAGGGTCTTATGGCTACACCTTC

V gene: TRBV7-2
clone size: NA
D gene: NA
J gene: TRBJ1-4
CDR3 protein: CASSLAVGEKLVF
CDR3 DNA: TGTGCCAGCAGCCTAGCAGTCGGCGAAAAACTGGTTTTT

V gene: TRBV20-1
clone size: NA
D gene: TRBD2
J gene: TRBJ2-7
CDR3 protein: CSARGPAGVVYEQYF
CDR3 DNA: TGCAGTGCTAGAGGTCCGGCGGGAGTGGTATACGAGCAGTACTTC

V gene: TRBV7-8
clone size: few
D gene: NA
J gene: TRBJ2-7
CDR3 protein: CASSLPSATPYSSYEQYF
CDR3 DNA: TGTGCCAGCAGCTTACCGTCGGCCACGCCTTATAGCTCCTACGAGCAGTACTTC

V gene: TRBV12-3/TRBV12-4
clone size: many
D gene: NA
J gene: TRBJ2-2
CDR3 protein: CASRQTVNTGELFF
CDR3 DNA: TGTGCCAGCAGACAGACAGTGAACACCGGGGAGCTGTTTTTT

V gene: TRBV4-3
clone size: few
D gene: TRBD2
J gene: TRBJ2-1
CDR3 protein: CASSHVAGGRLGNEQFF
CDR3 DNA: TGCGCCAGCAGCCATGTAGCGGGGGGGCGATTGGGTAATGAGCAGTTCTTC

V gene: TRBV12-3/TRBV12-4
clone size: many
D gene: NA
J gene: TRBJ2-3
CDR3 protein: CASSWDKAYSSTDTQYF
CDR3 DNA: TGTGCCAGCAGTTGGGATAAAGCTTACTCAAGTACAGATACGCAGTATTTT

V gene: TRBV6-2/TRBV6-3
clone size: many
D gene: NA
J gene: TRBJ1-5
CDR3 protein: CASSYWGNQPQHF
CDR3 DNA: TGTGCCAGCAGTTACTGGGGTAATCAGCCCCAGCATTTT

V gene: TRBV7-9
clone size: few
D gene: NA
J gene: TRBJ1-1
CDR3 protein: CASSLAPMWGRGTEAFF
CDR3 DNA: TGTGCCAGCAGCTTAGCCCCAATGTGGGGGCGAGGCACTGAAGCTTTCTTT